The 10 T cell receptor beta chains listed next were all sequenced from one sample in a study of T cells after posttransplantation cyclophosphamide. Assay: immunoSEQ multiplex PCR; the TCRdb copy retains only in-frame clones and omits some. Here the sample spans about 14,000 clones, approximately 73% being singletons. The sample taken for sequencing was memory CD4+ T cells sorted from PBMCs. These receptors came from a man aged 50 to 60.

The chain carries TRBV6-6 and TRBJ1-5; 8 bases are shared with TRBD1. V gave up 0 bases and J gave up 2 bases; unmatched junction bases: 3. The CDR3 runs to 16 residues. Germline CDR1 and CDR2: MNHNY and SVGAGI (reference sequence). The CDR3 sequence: CASSYSQGAGNQPQHF. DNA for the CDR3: TGTGCCAGCAGTTACTCCCAGGGGGCGGGCAATCAGCCCCAGCATTTT.

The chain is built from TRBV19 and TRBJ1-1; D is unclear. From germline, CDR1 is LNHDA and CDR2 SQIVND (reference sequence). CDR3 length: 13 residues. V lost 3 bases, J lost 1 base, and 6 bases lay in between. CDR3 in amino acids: CASSIGWNTEAFF. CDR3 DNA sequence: TGTGCCAGTAGTATCGGGTGGAACACTGAAGCTTTCTTT. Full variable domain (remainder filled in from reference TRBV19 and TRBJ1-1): DGGITQSPKYLFRKEGQNVTLSCEQNLNHDAMYWYRQDPGQGLRLIYYSQIVNDFQKGDIAEGYSVSREKKESFPLTVTSAQKNPTAFYLCASSIGWNTEAFFGQGTRLTVV.

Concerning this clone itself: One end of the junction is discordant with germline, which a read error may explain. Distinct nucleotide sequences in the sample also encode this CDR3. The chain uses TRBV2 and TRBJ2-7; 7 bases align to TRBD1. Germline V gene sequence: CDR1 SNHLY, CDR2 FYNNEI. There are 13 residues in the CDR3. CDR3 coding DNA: TGCGCCAGCAAGAGAGGGGGCAGCCACGAGCAATACTTC. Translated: CASKRGGSHEQYF.

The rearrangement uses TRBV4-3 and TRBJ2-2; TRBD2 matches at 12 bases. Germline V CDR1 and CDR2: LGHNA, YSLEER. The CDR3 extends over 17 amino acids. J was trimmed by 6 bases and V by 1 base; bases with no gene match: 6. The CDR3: CASSQVHLAGGPGELFF. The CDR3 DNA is TGCGCCAGCAGCCAAGTTCATCTAGCGGGGGGGCCCGGGGAGCTGTTTTTT.

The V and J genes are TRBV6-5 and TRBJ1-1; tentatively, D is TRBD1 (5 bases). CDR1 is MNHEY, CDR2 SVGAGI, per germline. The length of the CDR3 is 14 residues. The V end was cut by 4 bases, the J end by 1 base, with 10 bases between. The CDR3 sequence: CASSSRAGNTEAFF. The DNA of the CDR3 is TGTGCCAGCAGTTCCAGGGCCGGGAACACTGAAGCTTTCTTT.

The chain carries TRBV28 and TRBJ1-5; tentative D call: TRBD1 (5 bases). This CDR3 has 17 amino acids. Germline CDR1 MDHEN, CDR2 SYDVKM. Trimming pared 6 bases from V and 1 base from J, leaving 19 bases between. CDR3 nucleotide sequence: TGTGCCAGCAGCCTGACCCAGGGTGGTAGAAGCAATCAGCCCCAGCATTTT. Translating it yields CASSLTQGGRSNQPQHF.

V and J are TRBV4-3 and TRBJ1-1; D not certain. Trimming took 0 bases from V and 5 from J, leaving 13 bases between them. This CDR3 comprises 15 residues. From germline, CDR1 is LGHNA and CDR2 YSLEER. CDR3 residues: CASSQERSSYTEAFF. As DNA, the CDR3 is TGCGCCAGCAGCCAAGAGCGAAGTAGTTATACTGAAGCTTTCTTT.

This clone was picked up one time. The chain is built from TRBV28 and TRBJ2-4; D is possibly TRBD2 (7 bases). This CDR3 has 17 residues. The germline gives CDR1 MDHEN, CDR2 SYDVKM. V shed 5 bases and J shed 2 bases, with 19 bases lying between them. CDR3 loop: CASSPWGGGAPKNIQYF. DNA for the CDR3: TGTGCCAGCAGTCCTTGGGGCGGGGGCGCTCCCAAAAACATTCAGTACTTC. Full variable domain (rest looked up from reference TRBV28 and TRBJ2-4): DVKVTQSSRYLVKRTGEKVFLECVQDMDHENMFWYRQDPGLGLRLIYFSYDVKMKEKGDIPEGYSVSREKKERFSLILESASTNQTSMYLCASSPWGGGAPKNIQYFGAGTRLSVL.

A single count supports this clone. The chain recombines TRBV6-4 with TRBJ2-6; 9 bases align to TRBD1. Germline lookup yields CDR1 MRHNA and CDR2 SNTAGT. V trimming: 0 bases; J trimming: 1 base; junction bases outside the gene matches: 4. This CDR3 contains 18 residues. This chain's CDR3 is CASSDSRQGVSGANVLTF. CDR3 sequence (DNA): TGTGCCAGCAGTGACTCTCGACAGGGGGTGTCTGGGGCCAACGTCCTGACTTTC.

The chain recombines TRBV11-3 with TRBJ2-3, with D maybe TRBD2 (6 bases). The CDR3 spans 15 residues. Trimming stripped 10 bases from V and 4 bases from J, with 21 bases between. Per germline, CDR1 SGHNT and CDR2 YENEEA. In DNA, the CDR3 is TGTGCCACTTCTGGGGGACTGGGGACCCCAGATACGCAGTATTTT. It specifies CATSGGLGTPDTQYF.